This T cell receptor (beta chain) was recorded in a study of cytomegalovirus exposure and HLA in healthy donors. The primer mix had 60 Vbeta and 13 Jbeta primers. The assay was immunoSEQ multiplex PCR, and TCRdb's table has in-frame clones only and misses some. The sample shows under 150,000 clones, over 75% of them seen only once. The CDR3 contains 17 residues. Per germline, CDR1 SGHTA and CDR2 FQGNSA. V trimming: 5 bases; J trimming: 5 bases; junction bases outside the gene matches: 10. The source material was PBMCs. The receptor was derived from a woman aged 45-65 years in good health and CMV-seropositive. The V gene is TRBV7-2, the J gene TRBJ1-4; TRBD1 matches at 11 bases. The CDR3 region has the DNA TGTGCCAGCAGCCCAAAAATCCGGGACAGGGGGAATGAAAAACTGTTTTTT. The encoded protein is CASSPKIRDRGNEKLFF.